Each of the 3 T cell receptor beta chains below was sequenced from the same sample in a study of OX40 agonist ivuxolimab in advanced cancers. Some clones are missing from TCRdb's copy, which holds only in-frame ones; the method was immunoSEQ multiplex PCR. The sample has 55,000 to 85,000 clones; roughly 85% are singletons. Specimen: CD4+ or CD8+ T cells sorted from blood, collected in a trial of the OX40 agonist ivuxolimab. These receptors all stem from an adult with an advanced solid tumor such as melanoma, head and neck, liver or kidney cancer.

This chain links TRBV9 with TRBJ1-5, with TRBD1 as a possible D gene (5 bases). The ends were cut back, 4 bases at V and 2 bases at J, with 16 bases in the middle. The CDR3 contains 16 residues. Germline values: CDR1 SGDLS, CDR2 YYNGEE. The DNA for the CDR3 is TGTGCCAGCAGCCCAGGGTCGGACGCCGGCAATCAGCCCCAGCATTTT. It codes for CASSPGSDAGNQPQHF. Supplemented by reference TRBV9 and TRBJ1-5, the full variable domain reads DSGVTQTPKHLITATGQRVTLRCSPRSGDLSVYWYQQSLDQGLQFLIQYYNGEERAKGNILERFSAQQFPDLHSELNLSSLELGDSALYFCASSPGSDAGNQPQHFGDGTRLSIL.

The CDR3 bases are TGTGCCTGGAGGGGGGTGAGAACTGAAGCTTTCTTT. This translates into CAWRGVRTEAFF. V is TRBV30 and J is TRBJ1-1, with D maybe TRBD1 (5 bases). The CDR3 totals 12 residues. Germline CDR1 reads GTSNPN; CDR2 reads SVGIG (reference sequence). Between the trimmed V and J ends, which lost 3 bases and 5 bases, there was a span of 10 bases. The whole variable domain, remainder taken from reference TRBV30 and TRBJ1-1, is SQTIHQWPATLVQPVGSPLSLECTVEGTSNPNLYWYRQAAGRGLQLLFYSVGIGQISSEVPQNLSASRPQDRQFILSSKKLLLSDSGFYLCAWRGVRTEAFFGQGTRLTVV.

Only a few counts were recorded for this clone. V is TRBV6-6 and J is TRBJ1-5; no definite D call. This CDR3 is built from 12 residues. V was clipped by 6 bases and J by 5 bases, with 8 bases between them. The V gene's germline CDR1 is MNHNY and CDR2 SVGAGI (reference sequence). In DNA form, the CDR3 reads TGTGCCAGCAGAACGGACGATCAGCCCCAGCATTTT. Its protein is CASRTDDQPQHF.